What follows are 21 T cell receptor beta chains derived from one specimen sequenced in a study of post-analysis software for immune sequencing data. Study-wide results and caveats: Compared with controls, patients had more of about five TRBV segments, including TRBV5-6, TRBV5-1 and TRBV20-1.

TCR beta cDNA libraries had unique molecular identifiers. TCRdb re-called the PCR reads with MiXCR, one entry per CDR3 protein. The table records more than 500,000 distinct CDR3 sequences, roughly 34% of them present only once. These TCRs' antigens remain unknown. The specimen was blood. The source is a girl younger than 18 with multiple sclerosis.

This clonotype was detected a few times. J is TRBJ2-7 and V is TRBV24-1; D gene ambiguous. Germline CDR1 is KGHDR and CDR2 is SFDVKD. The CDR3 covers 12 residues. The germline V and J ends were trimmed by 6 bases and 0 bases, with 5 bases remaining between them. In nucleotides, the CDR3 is TGTGCCACCAGTCAGGACTCCTACGAGCAGTACTTC. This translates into CATSQDSYEQYF.

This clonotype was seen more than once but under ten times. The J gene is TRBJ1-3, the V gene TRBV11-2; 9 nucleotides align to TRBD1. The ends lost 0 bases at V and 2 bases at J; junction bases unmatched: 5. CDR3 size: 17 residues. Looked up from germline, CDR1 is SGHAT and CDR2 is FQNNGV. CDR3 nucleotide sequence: TGTGCCAGCAGCTTAGATCTCCGGGACAGGGCTGGAAACACCATATATTTT. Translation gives CASSLDLRDRAGNTIYF.

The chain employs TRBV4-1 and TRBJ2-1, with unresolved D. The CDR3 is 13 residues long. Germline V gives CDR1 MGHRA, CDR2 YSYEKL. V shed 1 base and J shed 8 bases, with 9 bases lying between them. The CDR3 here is CASSQGPFDEQFF. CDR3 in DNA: TGCGCCAGCAGCCAAGGGCCGTTCGATGAGCAGTTCTTC.

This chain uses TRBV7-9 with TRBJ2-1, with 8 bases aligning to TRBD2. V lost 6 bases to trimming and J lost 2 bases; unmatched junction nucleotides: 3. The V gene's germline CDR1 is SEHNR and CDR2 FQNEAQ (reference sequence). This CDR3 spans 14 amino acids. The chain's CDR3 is CASREGLAYNEQFF. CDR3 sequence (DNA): TGTGCCAGCAGGGAGGGACTAGCCTACAATGAGCAGTTCTTC.

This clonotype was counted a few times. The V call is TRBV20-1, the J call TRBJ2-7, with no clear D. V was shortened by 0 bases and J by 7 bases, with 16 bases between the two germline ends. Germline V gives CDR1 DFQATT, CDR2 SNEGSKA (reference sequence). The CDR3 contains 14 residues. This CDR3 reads CSARDVRVLREQYF. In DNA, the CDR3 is TGCAGTGCTAGAGATGTTCGGGTCTTAAGGGAGCAGTACTTC.

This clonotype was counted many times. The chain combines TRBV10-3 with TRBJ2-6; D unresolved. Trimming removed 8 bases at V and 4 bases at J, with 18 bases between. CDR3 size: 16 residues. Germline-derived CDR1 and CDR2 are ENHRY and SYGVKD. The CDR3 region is CAIGRNSVVGANVLTF. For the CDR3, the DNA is TGTGCCATCGGCCGAAACTCCGTCGTCGGGGCCAACGTCCTGACTTTC.

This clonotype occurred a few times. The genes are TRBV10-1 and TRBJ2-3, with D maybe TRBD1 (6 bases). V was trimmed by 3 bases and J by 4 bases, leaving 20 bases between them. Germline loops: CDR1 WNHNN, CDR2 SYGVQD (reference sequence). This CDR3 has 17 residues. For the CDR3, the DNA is TGCGCCAGCAGTGAATGGGGGCTACCAACCCAGCCAGATACGCAGTATTTT. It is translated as CASSEWGLPTQPDTQYF.

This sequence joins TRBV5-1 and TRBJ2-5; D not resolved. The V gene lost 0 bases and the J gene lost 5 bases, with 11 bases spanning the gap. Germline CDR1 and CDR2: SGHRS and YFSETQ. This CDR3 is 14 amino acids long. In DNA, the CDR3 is TGCGCCAGCAGCTTGGAAATGGGTGGGGAGACCCAGTACTTC. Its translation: CASSLEMGGETQYF.

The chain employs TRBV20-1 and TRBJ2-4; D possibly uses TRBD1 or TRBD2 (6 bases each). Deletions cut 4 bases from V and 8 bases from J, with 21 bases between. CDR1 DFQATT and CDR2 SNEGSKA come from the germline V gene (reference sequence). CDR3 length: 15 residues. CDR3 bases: TGCAGTGCTATGCGCGGGACACTGAGATATGACATTCAGTACTTC. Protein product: CSAMRGTLRYDIQYF.

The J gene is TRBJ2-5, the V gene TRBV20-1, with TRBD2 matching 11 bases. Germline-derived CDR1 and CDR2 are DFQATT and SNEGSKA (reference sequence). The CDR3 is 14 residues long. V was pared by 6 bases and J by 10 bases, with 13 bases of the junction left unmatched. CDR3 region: CSAIAGGAIGDQYF. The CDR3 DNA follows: TGCAGTGCGATAGCGGGGGGGGCTATCGGGGACCAGTACTTC.

The CDR3 DNA is TGTGCCAGCAGTTTGGTAGTATGGAATTCACCCCTCCACTTT. It encodes CASSLVVWNSPLHF. V gene TRBV6-1 combines with J gene TRBJ1-6, with D unresolved. Trimming removed 5 bases from V and 7 bases from J, with 12 bases in between. The CDR3 is 14 amino acids. The germline CDR1 and CDR2 sequences are MNHNS and SASEGT.

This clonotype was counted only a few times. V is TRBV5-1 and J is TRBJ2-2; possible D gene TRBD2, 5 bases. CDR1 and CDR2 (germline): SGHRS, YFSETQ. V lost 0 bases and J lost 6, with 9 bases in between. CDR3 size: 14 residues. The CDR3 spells CASSLGLAAGELFF. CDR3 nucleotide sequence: TGCGCCAGCAGCTTGGGCCTAGCCGCCGGGGAGCTGTTTTTT.

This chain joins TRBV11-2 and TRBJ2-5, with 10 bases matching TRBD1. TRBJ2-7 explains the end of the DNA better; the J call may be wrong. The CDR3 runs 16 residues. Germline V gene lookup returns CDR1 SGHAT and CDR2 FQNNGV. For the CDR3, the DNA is TGTGCCAGCAGCTTCTCCGGGACAGGGGCTTACTACGAGCAGTACTTC. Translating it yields CASSFSGTGAYYEQYF.

The CDR3 protein is CASSQEVQYEQYF. The CDR3 nucleotides read TGCGCCAGCAGCCAAGAAGTCCAGTACGAGCAGTACTTC. The rearrangement uses TRBV4-1 and TRBJ2-4; D is ambiguous. The J call is doubtful: the DNA matches TRBJ2-7 better. Germline V gene lookup returns CDR1 MGHRA and CDR2 YSYEKL. The CDR3 runs 13 residues.

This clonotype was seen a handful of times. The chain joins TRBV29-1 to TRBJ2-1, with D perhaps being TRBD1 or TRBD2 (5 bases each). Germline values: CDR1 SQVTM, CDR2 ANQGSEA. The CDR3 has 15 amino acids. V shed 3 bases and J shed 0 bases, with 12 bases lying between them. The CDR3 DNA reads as TGCAGCGTTGATGGGACGGAGAGCTCCTACAATGAGCAGTTCTTC. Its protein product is CSVDGTESSYNEQFF.

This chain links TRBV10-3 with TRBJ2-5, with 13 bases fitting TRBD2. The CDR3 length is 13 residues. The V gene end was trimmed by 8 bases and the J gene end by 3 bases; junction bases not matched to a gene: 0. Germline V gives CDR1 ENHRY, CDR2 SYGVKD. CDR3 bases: TGTGCCATCGGACTAGCGGGGGAAGAGACCCAGTACTTC. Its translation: CAIGLAGEETQYF.

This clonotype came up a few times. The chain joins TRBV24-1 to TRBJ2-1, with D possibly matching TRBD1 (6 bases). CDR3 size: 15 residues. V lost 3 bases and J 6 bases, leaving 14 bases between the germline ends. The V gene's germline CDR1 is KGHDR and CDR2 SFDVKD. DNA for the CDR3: TGTGCCACCAGTGATAGGCAGGGGTGGAGCAATGAGCAGTTCTTC. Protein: CATSDRQGWSNEQFF.

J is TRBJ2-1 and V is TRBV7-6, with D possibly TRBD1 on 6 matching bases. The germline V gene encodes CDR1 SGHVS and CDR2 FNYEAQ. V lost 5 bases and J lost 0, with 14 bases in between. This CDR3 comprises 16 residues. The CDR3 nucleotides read TGTGCCAGCAGCCAACAGGGCGAGAGCTCCTACAATGAGCAGTTCTTC. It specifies CASSQQGESSYNEQFF.

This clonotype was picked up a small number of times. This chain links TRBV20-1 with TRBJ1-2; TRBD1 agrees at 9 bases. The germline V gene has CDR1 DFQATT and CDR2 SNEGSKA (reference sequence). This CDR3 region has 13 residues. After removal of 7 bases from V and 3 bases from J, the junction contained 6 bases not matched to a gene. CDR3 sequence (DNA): TGCAGTGAAATGGACAGGGGCTACTATGGCTACACCTTC. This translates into CSEMDRGYYGYTF.

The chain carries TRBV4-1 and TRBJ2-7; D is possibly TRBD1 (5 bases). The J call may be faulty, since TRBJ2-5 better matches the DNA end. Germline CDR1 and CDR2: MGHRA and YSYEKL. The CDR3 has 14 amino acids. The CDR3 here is CASSQDPRVETQYF. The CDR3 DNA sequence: TGCGCCAGCAGCCAAGACCCCAGGGTAGAGACCCAGTACTTC.

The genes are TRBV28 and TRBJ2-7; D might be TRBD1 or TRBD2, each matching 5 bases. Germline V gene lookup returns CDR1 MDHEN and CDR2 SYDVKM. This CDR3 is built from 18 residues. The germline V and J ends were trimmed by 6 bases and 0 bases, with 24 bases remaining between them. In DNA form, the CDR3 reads TGTGCCAGCAGCAATGGGGCGTGGGACCTACTCGGCTCCTACGAGCAGTACTTC. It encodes CASSNGAWDLLGSYEQYF.